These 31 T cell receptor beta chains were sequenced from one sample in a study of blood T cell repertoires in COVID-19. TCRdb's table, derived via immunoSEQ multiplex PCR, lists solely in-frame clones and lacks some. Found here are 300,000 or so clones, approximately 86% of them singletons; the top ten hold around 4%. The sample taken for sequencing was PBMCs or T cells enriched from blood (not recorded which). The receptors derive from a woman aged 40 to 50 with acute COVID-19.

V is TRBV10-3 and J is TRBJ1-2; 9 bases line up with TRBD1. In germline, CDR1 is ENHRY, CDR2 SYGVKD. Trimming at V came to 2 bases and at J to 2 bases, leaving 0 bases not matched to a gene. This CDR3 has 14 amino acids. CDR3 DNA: TGTGCCATCAGTGAGGGGACAGGGAACTATGGCTACACCTTC. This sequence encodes CAISEGTGNYGYTF.

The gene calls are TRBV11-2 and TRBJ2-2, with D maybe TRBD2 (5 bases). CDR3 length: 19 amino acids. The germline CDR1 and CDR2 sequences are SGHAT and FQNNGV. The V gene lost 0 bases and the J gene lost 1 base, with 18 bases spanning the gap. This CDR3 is CASSLDRRRRALNTGELFF. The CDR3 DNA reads TGTGCCAGCAGCTTAGATCGCCGTCGGCGGGCCCTGAACACCGGGGAGCTGTTTTTT.

CDR3 region: CASSFTSGAYNEQFF. CDR3 nucleotide sequence: TGTGCCAGCAGCTTTACTAGCGGTGCCTACAATGAGCAGTTCTTC. The chain is built from TRBV5-6 and TRBJ2-1; TRBD2 matches at 8 bases. Unmatched junction bases numbered 3, after V lost 2 bases and J lost 2 bases. This CDR3 has 15 amino acids. CDR1 and CDR2 (germline): SGHDT, YYEEEE.

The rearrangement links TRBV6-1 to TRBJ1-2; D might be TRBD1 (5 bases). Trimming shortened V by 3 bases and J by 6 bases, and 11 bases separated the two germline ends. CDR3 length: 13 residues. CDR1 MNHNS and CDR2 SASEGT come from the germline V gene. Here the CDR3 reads CASSDPGRNGYTF. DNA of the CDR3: TGTGCCAGCAGTGATCCAGGGAGGAATGGCTACACCTTC.

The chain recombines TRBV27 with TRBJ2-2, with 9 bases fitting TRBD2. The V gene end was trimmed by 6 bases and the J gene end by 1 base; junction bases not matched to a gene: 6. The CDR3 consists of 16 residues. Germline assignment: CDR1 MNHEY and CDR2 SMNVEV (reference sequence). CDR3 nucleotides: TGTGCCAGCAGGACCGGGACTAGCAAGAACACCGGGGAGCTGTTTTTT. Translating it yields CASRTGTSKNTGELFF.

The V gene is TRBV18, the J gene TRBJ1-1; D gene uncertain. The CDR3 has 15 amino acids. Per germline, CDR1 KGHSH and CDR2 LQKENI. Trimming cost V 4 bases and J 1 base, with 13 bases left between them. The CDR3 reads CASSREKAGNTEAFF. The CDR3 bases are TGTGCCAGCTCACGAGAAAAAGCAGGGAACACTGAAGCTTTCTTT.

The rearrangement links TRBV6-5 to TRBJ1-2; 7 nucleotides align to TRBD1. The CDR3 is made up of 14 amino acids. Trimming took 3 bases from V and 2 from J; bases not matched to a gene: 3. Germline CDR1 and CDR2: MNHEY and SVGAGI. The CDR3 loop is CASSYKGQNYGYTF. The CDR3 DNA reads TGTGCCAGCAGTTATAAGGGACAGAACTATGGCTACACCTTC.

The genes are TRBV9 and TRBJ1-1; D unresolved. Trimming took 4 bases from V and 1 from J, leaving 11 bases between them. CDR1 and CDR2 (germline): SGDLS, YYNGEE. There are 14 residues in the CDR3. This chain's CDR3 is CASSPRSGNTEAFF. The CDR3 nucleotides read TGTGCCAGCAGCCCTAGGTCGGGGAACACTGAAGCTTTCTTT.

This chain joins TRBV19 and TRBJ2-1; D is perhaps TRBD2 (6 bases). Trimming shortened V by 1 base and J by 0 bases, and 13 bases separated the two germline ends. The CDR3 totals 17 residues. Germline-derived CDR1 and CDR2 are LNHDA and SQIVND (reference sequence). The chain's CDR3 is CASSIGGTGSSYNEQFF. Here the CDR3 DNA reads TGTGCCAGTAGTATAGGGGGGACCGGGAGCTCCTACAATGAGCAGTTCTTC.

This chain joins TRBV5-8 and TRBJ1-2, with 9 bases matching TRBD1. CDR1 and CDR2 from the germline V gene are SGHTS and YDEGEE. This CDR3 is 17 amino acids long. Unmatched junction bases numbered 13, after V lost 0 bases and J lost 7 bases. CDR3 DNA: TGTGCCAGCAGCTTGGCCATATCCGGGACAGGGATGGCTGGCTACACCTTC. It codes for CASSLAISGTGMAGYTF.

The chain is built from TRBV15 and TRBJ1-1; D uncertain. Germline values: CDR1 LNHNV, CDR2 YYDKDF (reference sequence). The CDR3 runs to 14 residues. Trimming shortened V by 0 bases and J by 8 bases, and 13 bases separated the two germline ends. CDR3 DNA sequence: TGTGCCACCAGCAGAGATTTGAGCAGGTTAGAAGCTTTCTTT. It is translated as CATSRDLSRLEAFF.

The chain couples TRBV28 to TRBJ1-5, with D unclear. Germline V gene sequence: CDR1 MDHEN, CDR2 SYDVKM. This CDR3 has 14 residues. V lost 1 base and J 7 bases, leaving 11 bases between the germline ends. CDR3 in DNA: TGTGCCAGCAGTTTATTAGTTCCGTCCCAGCCCCAGCATTTT. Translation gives CASSLLVPSQPQHF.

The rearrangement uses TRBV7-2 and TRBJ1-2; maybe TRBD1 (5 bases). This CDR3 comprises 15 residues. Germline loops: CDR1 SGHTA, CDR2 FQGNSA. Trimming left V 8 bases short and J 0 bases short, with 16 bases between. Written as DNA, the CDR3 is TGTGCCAGCTCCCCTTGGCAAGGGGCTAACTATGGCTACACCTTC. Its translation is CASSPWQGANYGYTF.

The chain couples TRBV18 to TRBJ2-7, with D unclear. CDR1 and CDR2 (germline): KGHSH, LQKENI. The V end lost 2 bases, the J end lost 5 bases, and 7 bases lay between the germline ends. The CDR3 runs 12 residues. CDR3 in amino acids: CASSPERDEQYF. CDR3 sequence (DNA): TGTGCCAGCTCACCAGAACGGGACGAGCAGTACTTC. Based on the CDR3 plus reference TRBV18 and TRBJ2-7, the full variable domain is NAGVMQNPRHLVRRRGQEARLRCSPMKGHSHVYWYRQLPEEGLKFMVYLQKENIIDESGMPKERFSAEFPKEGPSILRIQQVVRGDSAAYFCASSPERDEQYFGPGTRLTVT.

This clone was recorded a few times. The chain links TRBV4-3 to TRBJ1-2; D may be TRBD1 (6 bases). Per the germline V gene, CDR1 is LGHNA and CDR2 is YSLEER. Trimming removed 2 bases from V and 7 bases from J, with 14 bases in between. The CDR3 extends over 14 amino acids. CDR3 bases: TGCGCCAGCAGCCAATACAGGGTTCTGGGTGGCTACACCTTC. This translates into CASSQYRVLGGYTF.

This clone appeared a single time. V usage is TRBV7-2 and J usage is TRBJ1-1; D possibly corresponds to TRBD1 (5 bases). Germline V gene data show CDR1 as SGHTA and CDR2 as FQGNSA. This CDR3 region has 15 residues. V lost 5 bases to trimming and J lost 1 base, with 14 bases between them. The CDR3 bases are TGTGCCAGCAGCCAAAGACAGCTTCCGAACACTGAAGCTTTCTTT. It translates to CASSQRQLPNTEAFF.

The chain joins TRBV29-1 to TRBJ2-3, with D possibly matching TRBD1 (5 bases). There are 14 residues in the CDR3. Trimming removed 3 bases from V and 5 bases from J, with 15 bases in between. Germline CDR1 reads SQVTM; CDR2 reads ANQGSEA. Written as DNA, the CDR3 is TGCAGCGTTGACCTCCTCCAGGGTAAAGATACGCAGTATTTT. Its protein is CSVDLLQGKDTQYF.

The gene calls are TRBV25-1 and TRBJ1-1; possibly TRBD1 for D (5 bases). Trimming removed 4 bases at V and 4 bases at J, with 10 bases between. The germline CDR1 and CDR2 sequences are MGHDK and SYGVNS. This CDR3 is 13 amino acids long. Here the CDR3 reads CASSVGGATEAFF. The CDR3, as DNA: TGTGCCAGCAGTGTAGGCGGGGCCACTGAAGCTTTCTTT. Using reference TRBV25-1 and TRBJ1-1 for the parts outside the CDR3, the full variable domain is EADIYQTPRYLVIGTGKKITLECSQTMGHDKMYWYQQDPGMELHLIHYSYGVNSTEKGDLSSESTVSRIRTEHFPLTLESARPSHTSQYLCASSVGGATEAFFGQGTRLTVV.

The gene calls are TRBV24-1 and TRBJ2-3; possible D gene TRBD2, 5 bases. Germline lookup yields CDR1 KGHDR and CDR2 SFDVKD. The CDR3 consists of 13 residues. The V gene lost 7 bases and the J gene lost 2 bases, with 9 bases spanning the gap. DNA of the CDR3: TGTGCCACCAGGGGCGGGTACACAGATACGCAGTATTTT. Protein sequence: CATRGGYTDTQYF.

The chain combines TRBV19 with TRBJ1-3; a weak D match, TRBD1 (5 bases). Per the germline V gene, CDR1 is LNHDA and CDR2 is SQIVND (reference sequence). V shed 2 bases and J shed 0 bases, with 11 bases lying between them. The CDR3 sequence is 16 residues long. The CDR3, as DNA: TGTGCCAGTAGTATATCAGGGTTCGTCTCTGGAAACACCATATATTTT. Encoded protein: CASSISGFVSGNTIYF. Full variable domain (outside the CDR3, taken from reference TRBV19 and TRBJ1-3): DGGITQSPKYLFRKEGQNVTLSCEQNLNHDAMYWYRQDPGQGLRLIYYSQIVNDFQKGDIAEGYSVSREKKESFPLTVTSAQKNPTAFYLCASSISGFVSGNTIYFGEGSWLTVV.

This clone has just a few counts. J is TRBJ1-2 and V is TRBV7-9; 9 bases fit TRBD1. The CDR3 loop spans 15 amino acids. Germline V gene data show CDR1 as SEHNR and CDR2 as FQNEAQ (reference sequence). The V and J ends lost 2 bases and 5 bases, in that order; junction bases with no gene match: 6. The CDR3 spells CASSLTGGYDYGYTF. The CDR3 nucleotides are TGTGCCAGCAGCTTAACAGGGGGCTACGATTATGGCTACACCTTC. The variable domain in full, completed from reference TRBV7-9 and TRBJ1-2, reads DTGVSQNPRHKITKRGQNVTFRCDPISEHNRLYWYRQTLGQGPEFLTYFQNEAQLEKSRLLSDRFSAERPKGSFSTLEIQRTEQGDSAMYLCASSLTGGYDYGYTFGSGTRLTVV.

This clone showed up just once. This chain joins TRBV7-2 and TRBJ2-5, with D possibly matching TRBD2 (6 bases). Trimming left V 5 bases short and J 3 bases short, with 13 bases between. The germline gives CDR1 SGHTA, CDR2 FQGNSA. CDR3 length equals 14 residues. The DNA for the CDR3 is TGTGCCAGCAGCGGAGGGTTCCGGGAAGAGACCCAGTACTTC. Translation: CASSGGFREETQYF.

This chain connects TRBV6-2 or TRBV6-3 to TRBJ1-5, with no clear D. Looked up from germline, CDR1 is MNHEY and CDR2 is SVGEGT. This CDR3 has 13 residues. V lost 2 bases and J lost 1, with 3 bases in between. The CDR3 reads CASSYESNQPQHF. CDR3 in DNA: TGTGCCAGCAGTTACGAGAGCAATCAGCCCCAGCATTTT.

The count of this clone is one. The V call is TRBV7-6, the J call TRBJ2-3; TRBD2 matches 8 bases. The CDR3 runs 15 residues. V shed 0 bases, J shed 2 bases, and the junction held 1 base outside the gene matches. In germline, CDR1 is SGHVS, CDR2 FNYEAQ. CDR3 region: CASSLASGATDTQYF. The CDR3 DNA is TGTGCCAGCAGCTTAGCTAGCGGGGCCACAGATACGCAGTATTTT.

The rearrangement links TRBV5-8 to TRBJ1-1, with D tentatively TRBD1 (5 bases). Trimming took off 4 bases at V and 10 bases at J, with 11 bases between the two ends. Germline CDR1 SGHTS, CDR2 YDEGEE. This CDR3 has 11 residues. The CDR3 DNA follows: TGTGCCAGCAGCCTGGGACTGGCAGCTTTCTTT. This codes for CASSLGLAAFF.

The CDR3 here is CASSLGALSGNTIYF. Here the CDR3 DNA reads TGTGCCAGCAGCTTAGGGGCCCTCTCTGGAAACACCATATATTTT. The rearrangement uses TRBV7-8 and TRBJ1-3; D ambiguous. Trimming removed 1 base from V and 0 bases from J, with 7 bases in between. Germline assignment: CDR1 SGHVS and CDR2 FQNEAQ. The CDR3 has 15 residues.

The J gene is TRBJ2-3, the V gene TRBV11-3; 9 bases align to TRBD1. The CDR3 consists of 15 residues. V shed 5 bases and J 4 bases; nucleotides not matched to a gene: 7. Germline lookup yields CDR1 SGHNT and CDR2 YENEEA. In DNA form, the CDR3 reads TGTGCCAGCAGCCCACGACAGGGGGTCGCAGATACGCAGTATTTT. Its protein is CASSPRQGVADTQYF.

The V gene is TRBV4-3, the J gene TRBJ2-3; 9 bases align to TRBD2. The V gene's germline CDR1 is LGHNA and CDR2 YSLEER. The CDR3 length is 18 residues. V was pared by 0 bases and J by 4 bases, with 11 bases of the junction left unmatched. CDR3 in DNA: TGCGCCAGCAGCCAAGATCTCCCTTATAGCGGGAGCCCAGATACGCAGTATTTT. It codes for CASSQDLPYSGSPDTQYF.

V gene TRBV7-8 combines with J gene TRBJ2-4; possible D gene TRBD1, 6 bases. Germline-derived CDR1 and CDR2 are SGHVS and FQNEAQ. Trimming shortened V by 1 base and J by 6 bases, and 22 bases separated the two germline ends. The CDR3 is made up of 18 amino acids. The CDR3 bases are TGTGCCAGCAGCTTAGGGGCAGGGGCCCCTTCGCTGACAAACATTCAGTACTTC. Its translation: CASSLGAGAPSLTNIQYF.

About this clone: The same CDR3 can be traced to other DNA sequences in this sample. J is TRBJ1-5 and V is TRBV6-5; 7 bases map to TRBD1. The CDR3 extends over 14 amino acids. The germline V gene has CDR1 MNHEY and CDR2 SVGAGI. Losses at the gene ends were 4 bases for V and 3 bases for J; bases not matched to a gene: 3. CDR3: CASSSGQLNQPQHF. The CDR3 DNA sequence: TGTGCCAGCAGTTCGGGACAGCTCAATCAGCCCCAGCATTTT.

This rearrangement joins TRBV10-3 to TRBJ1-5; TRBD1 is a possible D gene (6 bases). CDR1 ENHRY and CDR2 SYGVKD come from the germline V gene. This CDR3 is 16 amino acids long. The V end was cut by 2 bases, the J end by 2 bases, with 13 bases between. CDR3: CAISEQTTGRNQPQHF. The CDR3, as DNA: TGTGCCATCAGTGAGCAGACTACAGGGCGCAATCAGCCCCAGCATTTT.